This T cell receptor (beta chain) was obtained from a study of CD8+ T cells in alopecia areata. Deletions cut 5 bases from V and 5 bases from J, with 15 bases between. Germline CDR1 is MNHEY and CDR2 is SVGAGI. This CDR3 has 14 residues. Sequencing templates came from extracted RNA that was reverse transcribed into cDNA. Profiling relied on immunoSEQ multiplex PCR, and the TCRdb table lists in-frame clones only, not all of them. The sample carries approximately 210,000 clones, under 70% recorded once. This sample's treatment: oral pan-JAK inhibitor, 5-10 mg twice daily. In its sample, this clone was seen a few times.

Sample: CD4+ T cells sorted from blood, taken between weeks 43 and 45, from a patient treated with tofacitinib. This TCR was recovered from a human donor with alopecia areata. The chain is built from TRBV6-5 and TRBJ1-2; a weak D match, TRBD1 (5 bases). CDR3 DNA sequence: TGTGCCAGCAGTACCCCCGGCAGGGATTATGGCTACACCTTC. As protein: CASSTPGRDYGYTF.